This T cell receptor (beta chain) comes out of a study of regulatory T cells in long-lasting Graves disease. Libraries of TCR beta came from iRepertoire HTBI primers plus Arm-PCR of CDR3 regions. TCRdb analysed the multiplex PCR reads with MiXCR anew, one entry per CDR3 protein. The profile shows approximately 540,000 distinct CDR3 sequences, 9.5% to 15% of them singletons. Noted time point: newly diagnosed GD, antithyroid drugs for less than 3 months. Preparation of the TCR library used RNA extracted from PBMCs. This clonotype was counted ten times or more. This sample was shared with a second study, whose subject was T cells in Graves' hyperthyroidism and ophthalmopathy.

This clonotype originated in a woman in her twenties or thirties with Graves disease. Sample: peripheral blood mononuclear cells (PBMCs), taken at new diagnosis, from a patient treated with antithyroid drugs.

CDR3 protein: CAWRVNTEAFF. The CDR3, as DNA: TGTGCCTGGAGAGTGAACACTGAAGCTTTCTTT. This chain connects TRBV30 to TRBJ1-1; no reliable D call. V was clipped by 3 bases and J by 0 bases, with 2 bases between them. The V gene's germline CDR1 is GTSNPN and CDR2 SVGIG (reference sequence). The CDR3 consists of 11 residues.